The 20 T cell receptor beta chains below were found in one sample sequenced in a study of Ad26.COV2.S vaccination and SARS-CoV-2 variants. Treatment given: approximately 18 received Ad26.COV2.S at low or high dose, single or two shots; about 5 received placebo; per-sample allocation not given. Sampling was performed 63 days after the first vaccine or placebo injection. Method: immunoSEQ multiplex PCR; TCRdb's copy keeps in-frame clones and lacks some. The sample lists about 350,000 clones; 80% to 90% were seen once. The sequencing used peripheral blood, collected in a trial of Ad26.COV2.S vaccine versus placebo. These receptors all stem from a person between 18 and 60 years old who received the Ad26.COV2.S COVID-19 vaccine or a placebo.

This clone appeared once. The CDR3 DNA reads TGCGCCAGCAGCTTGGAGGGGCTTGGGGGATATGGCTACACCTTC. This gives the protein CASSLEGLGGYGYTF. The chain is built from TRBV5-1 and TRBJ1-2, with D possibly matching TRBD1 (5 bases). CDR1 and CDR2 from the germline V gene are SGHRS and YFSETQ. V shed 0 bases and J shed 5 bases, with 14 bases lying between them. The CDR3 is made up of 15 amino acids.

V is TRBV3-1 (or the pseudogene TRBV3-2) and J is TRBJ2-4; D is undetermined. V dropped 4 bases and J dropped 5 bases, with 6 bases sitting between them. The CDR3 runs 12 residues. Germline CDR1 and CDR2: LGHDT and YNNKEL (reference sequence). The CDR3 DNA sequence: TGTGCCAGCAGCCCTATGGAAAACATTCAGTACTTC. It specifies CASSPMENIQYF.

V and J are TRBV4-1 and TRBJ2-1; 14 bases are a match to TRBD2. The CDR3 is 18 amino acids. The junction had 11 bases not matched to a gene; V was cut back by 2 bases and J by 8 bases. Germline CDR1 and CDR2: MGHRA and YSYEKL. This CDR3 is CASSQQTSGGAGSHEQFF. Here the CDR3 DNA reads TGCGCCAGCAGCCAACAGACTAGCGGGGGGGCCGGTTCCCATGAGCAGTTCTTC.

The CDR3 protein is CASRRDRKGIVAFF. The DNA of the CDR3 is TGTGCCAGTAGACGGGACAGGAAAGGGATTGTAGCTTTCTTT. The chain couples TRBV19 to TRBJ1-1, with 8 bases aligning to TRBD1. CDR1 is LNHDA and CDR2 is SQIVND in the germline V gene (reference sequence). The trim removed 6 bases at V and 10 bases at J, leaving 13 bases unmatched. This CDR3 has 14 amino acids.

The chain links TRBV4-3 to TRBJ2-7; the D gene is possibly TRBD2 (5 bases). Trimming left V 0 bases short and J 1 base short, with 16 bases between. The CDR3 covers 17 residues. CDR1 LGHNA and CDR2 YSLEER come from the germline V gene. The chain's CDR3 is CASSQDASSYASYEQYF. Written as DNA, the CDR3 is TGCGCCAGCAGCCAAGATGCTAGCTCCTACGCTTCCTACGAGCAGTACTTC.

The V gene is TRBV3-1 (or the pseudogene TRBV3-2), the J gene TRBJ2-3; 9 nucleotides line up with TRBD2. The CDR3 consists of 15 residues. Trimming took 4 bases from V and 7 from J; bases not matched to a gene: 9. The V gene's germline CDR1 is LGHDT and CDR2 YNNKEL (reference sequence). The CDR3 coding sequence is TGTGCCAGCAGCCTTAGACTAGCGGCTCAAAATACGCAGTATTTT. Protein sequence: CASSLRLAAQNTQYF.

V gene TRBV24-1 combines with J gene TRBJ1-6; D gene unclear. The germline V gene encodes CDR1 KGHDR and CDR2 SFDVKD. The CDR3 has 13 amino acids. Trimming pared 1 base from V and 11 bases from J, leaving 8 bases between. The CDR3 sequence: CATSDFRGTPLHF. The DNA of the CDR3 is TGTGCCACCAGTGATTTCCGGGGAACACCCCTCCACTTT.

This clone has a handful of counts. The chain couples TRBV4-3 to TRBJ2-7; D tentatively fits TRBD1 or TRBD2 (5 bases each). The CDR3 spans 16 residues. The germline CDR1 and CDR2 sequences are LGHNA and YSLEER. V shed 0 bases and J shed 4 bases, with 16 bases lying between them. The CDR3: CASSQDRPEGSYEQYF. The DNA for the CDR3 is TGCGCCAGCAGCCAAGATAGGCCCGAGGGGAGTTACGAGCAGTACTTC.

The rearrangement joins TRBV7-6 to TRBJ1-1, with 8 nucleotides matching TRBD1. The CDR3 consists of 16 residues. V shed 1 base, J shed 0 bases, and the junction held 4 bases outside the gene matches. Per germline, CDR1 SGHVS and CDR2 FNYEAQ. CDR3: CASSLDWTGMNTEAFF. The CDR3, as DNA: TGTGCCAGCAGCTTAGATTGGACAGGGATGAACACTGAAGCTTTCTTT.

CDR3 coding DNA: TGTGCCAGCAGTTTAGCCGCCTCGGTGGCAGAGACCCAGTACTTC. It translates to CASSLAASVAETQYF. The chain combines TRBV28 with TRBJ2-5; D is undetermined. V dropped 2 bases and J dropped 4 bases, with 14 bases sitting between them. CDR3 length: 15 amino acids. The germline CDR1 and CDR2 sequences are MDHEN and SYDVKM.

The V gene is TRBV7-3, the J gene TRBJ2-4; 9 nucleotides align to TRBD1. V shed 4 bases and J 5 bases; nucleotides not matched to a gene: 6. Germline CDR1 reads SGHTA; CDR2 reads FQGTGA. This CDR3 contains 15 residues. This CDR3 reads CASSWGQGEQNIQYF. The CDR3 nucleotides read TGTGCCAGCAGCTGGGGACAGGGAGAGCAAAACATTCAGTACTTC.

The chain couples TRBV3-1 (or the pseudogene TRBV3-2) to TRBJ1-2, with D possibly matching TRBD1 (5 bases). V was shortened by 4 bases and J by 8 bases, with 17 bases between the two germline ends. CDR3 length: 14 residues. From germline, CDR1 is LGHDT and CDR2 YNNKEL (reference sequence). The CDR3 bases are TGTGCCAGCAGCCGAACAGGTAAACCAGGAGGCTACACCTTC. It yields the protein CASSRTGKPGGYTF.

This clone was seen a single time. The rearrangement uses TRBV30 and TRBJ1-2; weak D call: TRBD1 (5 bases). The CDR3 loop spans 13 amino acids. The V gene's germline CDR1 is GTSNPN and CDR2 SVGIG (reference sequence). Trimming cost V 2 bases and J 8 bases, with 15 bases left between them. The CDR3 DNA follows: TGTGCCTGGAGTCTGGGGGGTGGGGACGGCTACACCTTC. It is translated as CAWSLGGGDGYTF.

This clone is labeled medium-sized. The chain links TRBV28 to TRBJ1-4; D is uncertain. From germline, CDR1 is MDHEN and CDR2 SYDVKM. Trimming removed 1 base at V and 4 bases at J, with 10 bases between. The CDR3 spans 15 residues. The CDR3 reads CASSLSLVVNEKLFF. The CDR3 nucleotides are TGTGCCAGCAGTTTATCGCTAGTGGTTAATGAAAAACTGTTTTTT. The full variable domain, in which reference TRBV28 and TRBJ1-4 provide the parts outside the CDR3, is DVKVTQSSRYLVKRTGEKVFLECVQDMDHENMFWYRQDPGLGLRLIYFSYDVKMKEKGDIPEGYSVSREKKERFSLILESASTNQTSMYLCASSLSLVVNEKLFFGSGTQLSVL.

The chain is built from TRBV19 and TRBJ1-4; 7 bases fit TRBD1. This CDR3 comprises 14 residues. Trimming at V came to 5 bases and at J to 0 bases, leaving 0 bases not matched to a gene. Germline V lookup: CDR1 LNHDA, CDR2 SQIVND (reference sequence). The CDR3 DNA is TGTGCCAGTAGTGGACAGGCAACTAATGAAAAACTGTTTTTT. This gives the protein CASSGQATNEKLFF.

The chain combines TRBV19 with TRBJ1-5; no clear D. This CDR3 comprises 18 residues. CDR1 is LNHDA and CDR2 is SQIVND in the germline V gene (reference sequence). Trimming left V 4 bases short and J 3 bases short, with 22 bases between. DNA for the CDR3: TGTGCCAGTAGTACTGACGGACCGGACGGCTTTTTCAATCAGCCCCAGCATTTT. Translating it yields CASSTDGPDGFFNQPQHF.

The rearrangement joins TRBV5-1 to TRBJ1-1; the D gene is possibly TRBD1 (5 bases). Germline values: CDR1 SGHRS, CDR2 YFSETQ. V lost 2 bases and J 11 bases, leaving 10 bases between the germline ends. The CDR3 is 11 amino acids. The DNA of the CDR3 is TGCGCCAGCAGCTTTTTAGGGGTCGCTTTCTTT. Amino acid sequence: CASSFLGVAFF.

This chain joins TRBV28 and TRBJ2-2; D perhaps matches TRBD2 (6 bases). CDR3 size: 15 residues. Trimming took 2 bases from V and 3 from J, leaving 10 bases between them. Germline loops: CDR1 MDHEN, CDR2 SYDVKM. The CDR3 DNA sequence: TGTGCCAGCAGTTTAGCGGGGAAGGACACCGGGGAGCTGTTTTTT. Residues: CASSLAGKDTGELFF.

This clone came up once. The V gene is TRBV9, the J gene TRBJ2-5; D is unclear. The V end was cut by 0 bases, the J end by 5 bases, with 11 bases between. This CDR3 region has 14 residues. CDR1 is SGDLS and CDR2 is YYNGEE in the germline V gene. The CDR3 spells CASSVESGYETQYF. The CDR3 coding sequence is TGTGCCAGCAGCGTAGAGTCGGGCTATGAGACCCAGTACTTC.

This sequence joins TRBV19 and TRBJ1-1; D gene uncertain. The V end lost 3 bases, the J end lost 1 base, and 6 bases lay between the germline ends. The CDR3 contains 13 residues. Germline CDR1 reads LNHDA; CDR2 reads SQIVND (reference sequence). Here the CDR3 reads CASSMVGNTEAFF. The CDR3 coding sequence is TGTGCCAGTAGTATGGTGGGGAACACTGAAGCTTTCTTT.